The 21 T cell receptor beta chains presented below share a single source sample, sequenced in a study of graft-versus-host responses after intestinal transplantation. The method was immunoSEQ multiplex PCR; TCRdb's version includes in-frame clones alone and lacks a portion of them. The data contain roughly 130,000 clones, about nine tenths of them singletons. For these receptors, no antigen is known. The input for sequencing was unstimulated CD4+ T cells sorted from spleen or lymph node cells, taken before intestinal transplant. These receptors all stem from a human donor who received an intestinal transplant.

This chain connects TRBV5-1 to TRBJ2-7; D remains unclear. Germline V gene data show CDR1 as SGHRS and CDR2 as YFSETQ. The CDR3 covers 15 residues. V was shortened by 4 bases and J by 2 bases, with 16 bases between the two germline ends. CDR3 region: CASSPLRAGAYEQYF. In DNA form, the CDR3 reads TGCGCCAGCAGCCCATTACGGGCAGGAGCCTACGAGCAGTACTTC. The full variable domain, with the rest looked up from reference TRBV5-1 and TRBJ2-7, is KAGVTQTPRYLIKTRGQQVTLSCSPISGHRSVSWYQQTPGQGLQFLFEYFSETQRNKGNFPGRFSGRQFSNSRSEMNVSTLELGDSALYLCASSPLRAGAYEQYFGPGTRLTVT.

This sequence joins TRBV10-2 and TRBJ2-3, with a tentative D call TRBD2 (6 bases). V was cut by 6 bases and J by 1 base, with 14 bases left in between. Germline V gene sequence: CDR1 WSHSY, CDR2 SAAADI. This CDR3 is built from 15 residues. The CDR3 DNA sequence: TGCGCCAGCAGGGGGAGGCGGGATGGCACAGATACGCAGTATTTT. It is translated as CASRGRRDGTDTQYF.

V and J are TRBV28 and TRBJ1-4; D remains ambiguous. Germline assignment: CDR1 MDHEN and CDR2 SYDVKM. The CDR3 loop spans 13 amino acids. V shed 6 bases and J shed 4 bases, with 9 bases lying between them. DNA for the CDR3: TGTGCCAGCAGGGGTAGGGTTAATGAAAAACTGTTTTTT. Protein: CASRGRVNEKLFF.

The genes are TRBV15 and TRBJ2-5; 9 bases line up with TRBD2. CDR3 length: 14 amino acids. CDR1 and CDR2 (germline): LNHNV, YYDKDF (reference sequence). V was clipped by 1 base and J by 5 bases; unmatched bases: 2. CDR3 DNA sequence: TGTGCCACCAGCAGAGGTACTAGCGGGGAGACCCAGTACTTC. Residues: CATSRGTSGETQYF.

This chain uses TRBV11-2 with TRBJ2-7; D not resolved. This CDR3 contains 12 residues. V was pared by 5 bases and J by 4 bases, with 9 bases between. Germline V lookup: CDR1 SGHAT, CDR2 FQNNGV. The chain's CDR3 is CASSQVAYEQYF. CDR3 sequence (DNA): TGTGCCAGCAGCCAGGTGGCTTACGAGCAGTACTTC.

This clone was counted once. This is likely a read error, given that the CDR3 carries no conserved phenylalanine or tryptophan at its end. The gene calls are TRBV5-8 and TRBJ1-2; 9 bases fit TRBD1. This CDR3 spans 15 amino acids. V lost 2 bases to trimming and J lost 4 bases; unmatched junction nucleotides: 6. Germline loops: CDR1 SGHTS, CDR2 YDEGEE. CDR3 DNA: TGTGCCAGCAGCTTACGACAGGGGGTCGGCTATGGCTACACCCTC. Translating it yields CASSLRQGVGYGYTL.

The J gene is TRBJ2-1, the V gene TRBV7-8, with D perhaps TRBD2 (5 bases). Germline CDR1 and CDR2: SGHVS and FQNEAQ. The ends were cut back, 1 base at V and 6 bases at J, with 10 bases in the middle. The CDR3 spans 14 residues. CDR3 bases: TGTGCCAGCAGCTTAGGCCTAGCTGGCAATGAGCAGTTCTTC. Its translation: CASSLGLAGNEQFF.

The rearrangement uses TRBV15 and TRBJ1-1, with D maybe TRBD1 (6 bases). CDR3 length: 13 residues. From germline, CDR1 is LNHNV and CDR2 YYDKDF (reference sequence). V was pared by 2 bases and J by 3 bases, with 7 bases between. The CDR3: CATSRNRDTEAFF. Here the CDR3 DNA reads TGTGCCACCAGCAGAAACAGGGACACTGAAGCTTTCTTT.

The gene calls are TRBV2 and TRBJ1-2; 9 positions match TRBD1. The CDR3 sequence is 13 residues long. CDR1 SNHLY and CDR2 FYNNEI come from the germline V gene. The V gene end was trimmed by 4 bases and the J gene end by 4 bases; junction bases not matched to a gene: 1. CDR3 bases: TGTGCCAGCAGTGGGACAGGGGTCTATGGCTACACCTTC. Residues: CASSGTGVYGYTF. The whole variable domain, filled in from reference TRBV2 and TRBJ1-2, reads EPEVTQTPSHQVTQMGQEVILRCVPISNHLYFYWYRQILGQKVEFLVSFYNNEISEKSEIFDDQFSVERPDGSNFTLKIRSTKLEDSAMYFCASSGTGVYGYTFGSGTRLTVV.

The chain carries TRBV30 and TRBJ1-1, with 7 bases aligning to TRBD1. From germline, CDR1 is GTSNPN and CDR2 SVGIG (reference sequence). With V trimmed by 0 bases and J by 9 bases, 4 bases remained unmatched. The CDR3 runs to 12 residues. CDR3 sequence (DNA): TGTGCCTGGAGTGTACAGGGGCTCCAAGCTTTCTTT. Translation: CAWSVQGLQAFF.

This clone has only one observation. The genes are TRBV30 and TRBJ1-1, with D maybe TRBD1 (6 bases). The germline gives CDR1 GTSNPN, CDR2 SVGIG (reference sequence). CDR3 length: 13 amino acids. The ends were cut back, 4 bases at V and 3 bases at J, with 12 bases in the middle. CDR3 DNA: TGTGCCTGGAAGGCAGGGGATTACACTGAAGCTTTCTTT. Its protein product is CAWKAGDYTEAFF.

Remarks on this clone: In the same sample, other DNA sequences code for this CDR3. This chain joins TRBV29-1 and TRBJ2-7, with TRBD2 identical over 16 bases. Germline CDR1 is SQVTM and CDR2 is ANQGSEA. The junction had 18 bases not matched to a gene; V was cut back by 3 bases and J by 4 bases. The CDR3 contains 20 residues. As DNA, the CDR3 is TGCAGCGTTGACGGGGGCGGGGGACTAGCGGGAGGGCCGTGTAGTTACGAGCAGTACTTC. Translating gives CSVDGGGGLAGGPCSYEQYF.

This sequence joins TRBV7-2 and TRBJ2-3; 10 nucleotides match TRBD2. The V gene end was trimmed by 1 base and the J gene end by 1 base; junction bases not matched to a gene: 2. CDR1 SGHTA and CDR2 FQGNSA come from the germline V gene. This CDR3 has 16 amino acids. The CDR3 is CASSLGGTSGTDTQYF. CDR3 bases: TGTGCCAGCAGCTTAGGTGGGACTAGCGGCACAGATACGCAGTATTTT.

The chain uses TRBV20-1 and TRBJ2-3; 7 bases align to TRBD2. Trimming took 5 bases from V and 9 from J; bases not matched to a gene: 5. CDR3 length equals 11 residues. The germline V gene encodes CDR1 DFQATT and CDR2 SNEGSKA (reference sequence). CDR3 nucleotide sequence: TGCAGTGCTGGGGGGAGGGACACGCAGTATTTT. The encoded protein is CSAGGRDTQYF.

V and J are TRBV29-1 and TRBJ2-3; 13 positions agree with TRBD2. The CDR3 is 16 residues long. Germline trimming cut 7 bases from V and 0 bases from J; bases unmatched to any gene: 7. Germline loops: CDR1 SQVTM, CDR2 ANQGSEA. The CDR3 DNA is TGCAGCGCTGGGGGACTAGCGGGACCGAGCACAGATACGCAGTATTTT. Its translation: CSAGGLAGPSTDTQYF.

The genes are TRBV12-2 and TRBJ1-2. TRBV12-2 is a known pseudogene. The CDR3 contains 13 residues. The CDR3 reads CASRRGRVYGYTF. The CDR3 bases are TGTGCAAGTCGTCGGGGGCGGGTCTATGGCTACACCTTC.

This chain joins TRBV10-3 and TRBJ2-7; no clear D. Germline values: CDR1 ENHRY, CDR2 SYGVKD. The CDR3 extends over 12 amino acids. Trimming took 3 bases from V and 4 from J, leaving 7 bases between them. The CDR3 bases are TGTGCCATCAGTGATGACTTATACGAGCAGTACTTC. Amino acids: CAISDDLYEQYF.

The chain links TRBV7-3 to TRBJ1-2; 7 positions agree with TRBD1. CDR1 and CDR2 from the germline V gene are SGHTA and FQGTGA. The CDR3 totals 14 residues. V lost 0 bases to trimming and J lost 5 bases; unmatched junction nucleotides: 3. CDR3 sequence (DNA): TGTGCCAGCAGCTTAACAGGGGGCGGGTATGGCTACACCTTC. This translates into CASSLTGGGYGYTF.

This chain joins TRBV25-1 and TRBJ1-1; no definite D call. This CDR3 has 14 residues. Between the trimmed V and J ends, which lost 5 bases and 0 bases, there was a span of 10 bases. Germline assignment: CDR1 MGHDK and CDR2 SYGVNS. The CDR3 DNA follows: TGTGCCAGCAGTCGGAGCGGACTGAACACTGAAGCTTTCTTT. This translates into CASSRSGLNTEAFF. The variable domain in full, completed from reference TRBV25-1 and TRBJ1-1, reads EADIYQTPRYLVIGTGKKITLECSQTMGHDKMYWYQQDPGMELHLIHYSYGVNSTEKGDLSSESTVSRIRTEHFPLTLESARPSHTSQYLCASSRSGLNTEAFFGQGTRLTVV.

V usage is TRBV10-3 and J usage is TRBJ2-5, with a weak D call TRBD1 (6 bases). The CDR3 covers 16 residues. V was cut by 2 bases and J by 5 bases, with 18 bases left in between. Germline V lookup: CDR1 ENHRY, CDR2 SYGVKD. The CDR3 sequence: CAISEPRTVGLETQYF. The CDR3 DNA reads TGTGCCATCAGTGAGCCCAGGACAGTTGGTCTGGAGACCCAGTACTTC.

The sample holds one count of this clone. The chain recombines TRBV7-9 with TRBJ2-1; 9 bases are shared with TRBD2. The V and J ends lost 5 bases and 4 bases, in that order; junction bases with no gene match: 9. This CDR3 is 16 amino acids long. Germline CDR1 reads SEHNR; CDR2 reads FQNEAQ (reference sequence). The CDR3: CASSPGGSGSYNEQFF. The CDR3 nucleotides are TGTGCCAGCAGCCCGGGGGGTAGCGGGAGTTACAATGAGCAGTTCTTC.